This T cell receptor (beta chain) was documented in a study of blood T cell repertoires in COVID-19. Study details: T cells, B-cell-depleted T cells, or PBMCs provided the cDNA or gDNA that served as material.

Original data processing: By means of reference gene primer amplification, nucleated cell counts were estimated. Clones were sequenced by immunoSEQ multiplex PCR, and TCRdb holds only the in-frame ones, with some missing. The V and J calls and the clone size are those of that table, but D and trimming were determined from the DNA. The sample contains 250,000 or so clones, approximately 87% of which appear only once. V shed 5 bases and J 0 bases; nucleotides not matched to a gene: 7. The CDR3 consists of 18 residues. The germline V gene has CDR1 SGHTA and CDR2 FQGNSA. The chain recombines TRBV7-2 with TRBJ2-3; 14 bases agree with TRBD2. The TCR was taken from a man in his 60s with acute or convalescent COVID-19. Material for sequencing was peripheral blood. CDR3 DNA sequence: TGTGCCAGCAGCCCGGGACTAGCGGGAGCCAGTAGCACAGATACGCAGTATTTT. Residues: CASSPGLAGASSTDTQYF.